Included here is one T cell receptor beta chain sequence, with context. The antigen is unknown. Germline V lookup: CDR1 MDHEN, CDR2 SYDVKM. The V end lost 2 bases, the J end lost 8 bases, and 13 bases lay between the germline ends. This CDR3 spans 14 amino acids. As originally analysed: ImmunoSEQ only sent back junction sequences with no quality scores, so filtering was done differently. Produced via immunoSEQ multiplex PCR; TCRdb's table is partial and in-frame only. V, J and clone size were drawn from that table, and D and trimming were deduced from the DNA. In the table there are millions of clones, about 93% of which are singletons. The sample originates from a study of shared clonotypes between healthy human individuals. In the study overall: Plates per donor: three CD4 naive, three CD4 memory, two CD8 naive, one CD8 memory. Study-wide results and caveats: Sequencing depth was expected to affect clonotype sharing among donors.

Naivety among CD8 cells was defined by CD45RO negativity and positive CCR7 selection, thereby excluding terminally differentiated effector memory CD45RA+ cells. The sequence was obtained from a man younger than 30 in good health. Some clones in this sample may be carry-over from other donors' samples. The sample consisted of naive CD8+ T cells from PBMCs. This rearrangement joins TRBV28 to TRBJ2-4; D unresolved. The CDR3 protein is CASSLRGPLDIQYF. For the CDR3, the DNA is TGTGCCAGCAGTTTACGCGGCCCACTCGACATTCAGTACTTC. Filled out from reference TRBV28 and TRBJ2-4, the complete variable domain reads DVKVTQSSRYLVKRTGEKVFLECVQDMDHENMFWYRQDPGLGLRLIYFSYDVKMKEKGDIPEGYSVSREKKERFSLILESASTNQTSMYLCASSLRGPLDIQYFGAGTRLSVL.